This T cell receptor (beta chain) was observed in a study of blood T cell repertoires in COVID-19. Turning to the study itself: Sites across the United States, Italy and Spain contributed samples from acute and convalescent COVID-19.

Clones were sequenced by immunoSEQ multiplex PCR, and TCRdb holds only the in-frame ones, with some missing. The sample lists a few hundred thousand clones, just over 90% occurring once. Residents of 24 US areas, aged about 18 to 95 years, made up the participants. CDR3 length equals 15 residues. V was trimmed by 4 bases and J by 0 bases, leaving 12 bases between them. Germline assignment: CDR1 SNHLY and CDR2 FYNNEI. The clonotype comes from a woman aged 40 to 50 who had been exposed to COVID-19. Sequencing was performed on PBMCs or T cells enriched from blood (not recorded which). The J gene is TRBJ1-2, the V gene TRBV2, with D possibly TRBD1 on 5 matching bases. The CDR3 spells CASSARPQANYGYTF. As DNA, the CDR3 is TGTGCCAGCAGTGCCCGGCCACAGGCTAACTATGGCTACACCTTC.